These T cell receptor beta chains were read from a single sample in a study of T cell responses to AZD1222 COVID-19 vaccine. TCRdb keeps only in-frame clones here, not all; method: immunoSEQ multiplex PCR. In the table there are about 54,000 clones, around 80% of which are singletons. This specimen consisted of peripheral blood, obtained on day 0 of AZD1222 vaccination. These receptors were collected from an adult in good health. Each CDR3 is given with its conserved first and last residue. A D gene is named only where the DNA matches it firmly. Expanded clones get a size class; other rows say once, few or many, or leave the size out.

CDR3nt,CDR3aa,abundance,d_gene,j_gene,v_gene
TGTGCCAGCAGCCCAGCCGGGACAGGGCGCTCTGGGGCCAACGTCCTGACTTTC,CASSPAGTGRSGANVLTF,NA,TRBD1,TRBJ2-6,TRBV7-9
TGTGCCAGCAGCAAGGGGTCTTACGAGCAGTACTTC,CASSKGSYEQYF,NA,NA,TRBJ2-7,TRBV7-9
TGTGCCAGCAGTCGGGACAGGGTAGAAAAACTGTTTTTT,CASSRDRVEKLFF,NA,TRBD1,TRBJ1-4,TRBV7-2
TGTGCCAGTAGTATAGTACAGGGCATGAACACTGAAGCTTTCTTT,CASSIVQGMNTEAFF,NA,NA,TRBJ1-1,TRBV19
TGTGCCACCAGCATTGGCAGGACGTACGAGCAGTACTTC,CATSIGRTYEQYF,NA,NA,TRBJ2-7,TRBV15
TGCGCCAGCAGCTCGGGACTCTCGAACACCGGGGAGCTGTTTTTT,CASSSGLSNTGELFF,NA,NA,TRBJ2-2,TRBV5-1
TGTGCCAGTAGTATCCGGGACATGGGTGGCGAGCAGTACTTC,CASSIRDMGGEQYF,once,NA,TRBJ2-7,TRBV19
TGTGCCAGCAGTTTAAGCAACAAAAACATTCAGTACTTC,CASSLSNKNIQYF,few,NA,TRBJ2-4,TRBV28
TGTGCCAGCAGTGAAACTTGGGGGGGGGATTCACCCCTCCACTTT,CASSETWGGDSPLHF,medium-sized,NA,TRBJ1-6,TRBV2
TGTGCCAGCCGGGAGGCTGTTCGGCTGGAGCAGTTCTTC,CASREAVRLEQFF,few,TRBD2,TRBJ2-1,TRBV27
TGTGCCAGCAGTGGTTGGGGGCCGGTGGAGACCCAGTACTTC,CASSGWGPVETQYF,NA,NA,TRBJ2-5,TRBV27
TGTGCCAGCAGCGCCCACAGGGGGCGGACAGATACGCAGTATTTT,CASSAHRGRTDTQYF,NA,TRBD1,TRBJ2-3,TRBV7-9
TGTGCCAGCAGCTCAACTTCAAGACGGGGATGGGATGGACTGTTTTTT,CASSSTSRRGWDGLFF,NA,NA,TRBJ1-4,TRBV7-2
TGCGCCAGCAGCCCCTGGACAGGGGCCTACGAGCAGTACTTC,CASSPWTGAYEQYF,NA,TRBD1,TRBJ2-7,TRBV4-3
TGTGCCAGCAGGAACTCGAGCTCCTACCGCTACAATGAGCAGTTCTTC,CASRNSSSYRYNEQFF,NA,NA,TRBJ2-1,TRBV6-4
TGTGCCAGCAGTTTAGGCCAGTTAGGTGGCTACACCTTC,CASSLGQLGGYTF,NA,NA,TRBJ1-2,TRBV12-3/TRBV12-4
TGTGCCAGCAGCCCCTCCCCGGGCACAGATACGCAGTATTTT,CASSPSPGTDTQYF,NA,NA,TRBJ2-3,TRBV28
TGCGCCAGCAGTCGACAGGGCGAAGAGACCCAGTACTTC,CASSRQGEETQYF,NA,TRBD1,TRBJ2-5,TRBV10-2
TGTGCCAGCAGCGTTAAACCGGGAACCTACACCTTC,CASSVKPGTYTF,NA,NA,TRBJ1-2,TRBV14
TGTGCCAGCAGCTTAAGGGGAAGCGCTGACGAGCAGTACTTC,CASSLRGSADEQYF,NA,NA,TRBJ2-7,TRBV11-3
TGTGCCAGCAGTTTATCGACAGGGGGGGACGAGCAGTACTTC,CASSLSTGGDEQYF,NA,TRBD1,TRBJ2-7,TRBV27
TGTGCCAGCAGCTTAAAAGGGACTAGCGGGGGCCTACCCAGCACAGATACGCAGTATTTT,CASSLKGTSGGLPSTDTQYF,NA,TRBD2,TRBJ2-3,TRBV11-3
TGTGCCAGCAGCCCGGGGCCAAGCACAGATACGCAGTATTTT,CASSPGPSTDTQYF,NA,NA,TRBJ2-3,TRBV7-3
TGTGCCAGCAGCGTACTCTCGGGGACAGGAACCTACGAGCAGTACTTC,CASSVLSGTGTYEQYF,NA,TRBD1,TRBJ2-7,TRBV9
TGCAGCGCTGACAGGGGGCTCACCGGGGAGCTGTTTTTT,CSADRGLTGELFF,NA,TRBD1,TRBJ2-2,TRBV29-1
TGTGCCAGCAGCCAGGGGGGTGTTCGGAAGAGCTACGAGCAGTACTTC,CASSQGGVRKSYEQYF,NA,NA,TRBJ2-7,TRBV7-2
TGTGCCAGCAGTGTAGAAGGCTACGAGCAGTACTTC,CASSVEGYEQYF,once,NA,TRBJ2-7,TRBV28
TGTGCCAGCAGCGTAGAGAGGGACAGGGTGGCCGGAAACACCATATATTTT,CASSVERDRVAGNTIYF,NA,TRBD1,TRBJ1-3,TRBV9
TGTGCCAGCAGCTCCCGTCCCGGGACAGGGCGAATTATCGGAGAGGAAGCTTTCTTT,CASSSRPGTGRIIGEEAFF,few,TRBD1,TRBJ1-1,TRBV7-8
TGTGCCAGCTCACATCGGGACCAGTCTTATGGCTACACCTTC,CASSHRDQSYGYTF,NA,NA,TRBJ1-2,TRBV18
TGTGCCAGCAGTCAAACGGGACAGTATGTCACTGAAGCTTTCTTT,CASSQTGQYVTEAFF,NA,TRBD1,TRBJ1-1,TRBV27
TGTGCCAGCAGTGCCCTTAATAGCAATCAGCCCCAGCATTTT,CASSALNSNQPQHF,NA,NA,TRBJ1-5,TRBV2
TGTGCCAGCAGCCCGCAAGAGGTCCGCGGCGGGGAGCTGTTTTTT,CASSPQEVRGGELFF,NA,NA,TRBJ2-2,TRBV7-2
TGTGCCACCAGTGATTCCCGCAGGGGGGGCTACAATGAGCAGTTCTTC,CATSDSRRGGYNEQFF,NA,NA,TRBJ2-1,TRBV24-1
TGCAGCGTTTTGGAGGGTAAAGCTTTCTTT,CSVLEGKAFF,NA,NA,TRBJ1-1,TRBV29-1
TGTGCCAGAAGCTTGGCACCGGTACAAGATACGCAGTATTTT,CARSLAPVQDTQYF,NA,NA,TRBJ2-3,TRBV5-3
TGTGCCAGCAGCCTCGGCGGGGGGCCTGATACGCAGTATTTT,CASSLGGGPDTQYF,once,TRBD2,TRBJ2-3,TRBV7-9
TGTGCCAGCTCAAGGGACAGGGGAACAAATCAGCCCCAGCATTTT,CASSRDRGTNQPQHF,NA,TRBD1,TRBJ1-5,TRBV18
TGTGCCAGCAGCGAACATGCAACGAGCGTCGAAGCTTTCTTT,CASSEHATSVEAFF,NA,NA,TRBJ1-1,TRBV2
TGCAGCGTTGAAATTGGAGGCGCGGGCACTGAAGCTTTCTTT,CSVEIGGAGTEAFF,once,NA,TRBJ1-1,TRBV29-1
TGTGCCAGCAGCCGAACACCCGGGTCCTCGGGAGGCTACACCTTC,CASSRTPGSSGGYTF,NA,NA,TRBJ1-2,TRBV7-3
TGTGCCAGCAGTTTTCCTGCGACTAGCGGCTCTAGCACAGATACGCAGTATTTT,CASSFPATSGSSTDTQYF,NA,TRBD2,TRBJ2-3,TRBV6-2/TRBV6-3
TGCGCCAGCAGCCAGGTCACAGGGGTTAATGAAAAACTGTTTTTT,CASSQVTGVNEKLFF,NA,TRBD1,TRBJ1-4,TRBV4-3
TGTGCCAGTAGTAATCCAGGGGGGAGCTCCTACAATGAGCAGTTCTTC,CASSNPGGSSYNEQFF,NA,NA,TRBJ2-1,TRBV19